The rows below give T cell receptor beta chains drawn from one sample of a study of TIL therapy for anti-PD-1-resistant metastatic lung cancer. The protocol was immunoSEQ multiplex PCR, while the TCRdb copy is restricted to in-frame clones and leaves out a portion. The table lists 55,000 to 70,000 clones, around 86% of them singletons. Sequencing was performed on blood, taken at baseline. The receptors originated from a person between 30 and 80 years old with non-small cell lung cancer. CDR3s include the opening cysteine and the closing phenylalanine or tryptophan. A D gene is named only where the DNA matches it firmly. Part of the rows lack a size; the others show once, few, many or a class for expanded clones.

size	length	V	D	J	CDR3	DNA
-	14	TRBV6-7	-	TRBJ2-1	CASSYTDRYNEQFF	TGTGCCAGCAGTTACACCGATCGCTACAATGAGCAGTTCTTC
few	17	TRBV5-1	-	TRBJ2-1	CASRSSGPGGYYNEQFF	TGCGCCAGCCGCTCTAGCGGACCAGGGGGCTACTACAATGAGCAGTTCTTC
-	16	TRBV18	TRBD2	TRBJ2-3	CASSPGTSGGVNTQYF	TGTGCCAGCTCACCCGGAACTAGCGGGGGGGTAAATACGCAGTATTTT
-	15	TRBV2	TRBD2	TRBJ2-1	CASSIREGPYNEQFF	TGTGCCAGCAGTATACGGGAGGGCCCCTACAATGAGCAGTTCTTC
-	13	TRBV28	-	TRBJ2-7	CASSTSGPYEQYF	-
-	16	TRBV9	TRBD1	TRBJ1-1	CASSPQLGQPNTEAFF	TGTGCCAGCAGCCCACAGTTGGGACAGCCTAACACTGAAGCTTTCTTT
-	16	TRBV12-5	-	TRBJ2-3	CASGFPDGPSTDTQYF	TGTGCTAGTGGTTTCCCGGACGGCCCTAGCACAGATACGCAGTATTTT
-	14	TRBV19	-	TRBJ2-2	CASSSVAVTGELFF	TGTGCCAGTAGTTCAGTAGCGGTCACCGGGGAGCTGTTTTTT
-	17	TRBV10-2	-	TRBJ2-3	CASSETWLMGATDTQYF	TGCGCCAGCAGTGAGACGTGGCTAATGGGGGCCACAGATACGCAGTATTTT
-	15	TRBV3-1/TRBV3-2	-	TRBJ1-2	CASSLYLSGNYGYTF	TGTGCCAGCAGCCTCTATTTAAGTGGAAACTATGGCTACACCTTC
-	14	TRBV7-8	-	TRBJ2-7	CASSPGRFSYEQYF	TGTGCCAGCAGCCCCGGACGGTTCTCCTACGAGCAGTACTTC
few	13	TRBV4-2	TRBD1	TRBJ1-1	CASSRDRVTEAFF	TGTGCCAGCAGCCGCGACAGGGTCACTGAAGCTTTCTTT
once	15	TRBV2	TRBD1	TRBJ2-7	CASGPYRDRGYEQYF	TGTGCCAGCGGTCCCTACCGGGACAGGGGCTACGAGCAGTACTTC
-	13	TRBV19	TRBD1	TRBJ2-7	CASSTDRVNEQYF	TGTGCCAGTAGTACGGACAGGGTAAACGAGCAGTACTTC
few	14	TRBV10-1	-	TRBJ1-5	CASSESGQNQPQHF	TGCGCCAGCAGTGAGTCGGGACAAAATCAGCCCCAGCATTTT
-	14	TRBV28	-	TRBJ1-3	CASSFRTSGNTIYF	TGTGCCAGCAGTTTCAGGACATCTGGAAACACCATATATTTT
once	17	TRBV4-1	TRBD1	TRBJ1-5	CASSQARGQGIGQPQHF	TGCGCCAGCAGCCAAGCGCGGGGACAGGGAATCGGTCAGCCCCAGCATTTT
few	17	TRBV4-1	-	TRBJ2-7	CASSQDLDGPSSYEQYF	TGCGCCAGCAGCCAAGATTTGGACGGGCCGAGCTCCTACGAGCAGTACTTC
-	18	TRBV7-7	TRBD2	TRBJ2-3	CASSLGPQTSGGRDTQYF	TGTGCCAGCAGCTTAGGCCCCCAGACTAGCGGGGGGCGAGATACGCAGTATTTT
-	16	TRBV19	-	TRBJ1-2	CASSIQQGLANYGYTF	TGTGCCAGTAGTATCCAACAGGGTCTAGCTAACTATGGCTACACCTTC
-	14	TRBV11-1	TRBD1	TRBJ1-1	CASSLGTANTEAFF	TGTGCCAGCAGCTTGGGGACAGCGAACACTGAAGCTTTCTTT
-	13	TRBV6-6	-	TRBJ1-4	CASRTPINEKLFF	TGTGCCAGCAGAACGCCGATAAATGAAAAACTGTTTTTT
-	16	TRBV6-1	-	TRBJ1-5	CASSEGGSWGNQPQHF	TGTGCCAGCAGTGAAGGAGGGTCATGGGGCAATCAGCCCCAGCATTTT
-	14	TRBV5-1	TRBD1	TRBJ2-3	CASSPGTGSDTQYF	TGCGCCAGCAGCCCCGGGACAGGGAGCGATACGCAGTATTTT
-	13	TRBV19	-	TRBJ1-5	CASNGGGNQPQHF	TGTGCCAGTAACGGGGGGGGCAATCAGCCCCAGCATTTT
-	14	TRBV5-5	-	TRBJ2-2	CASSKQGNTGELFF	TGTGCCAGCAGCAAGCAGGGGAACACCGGGGAGCTGTTTTTT
-	15	TRBV19	-	TRBJ2-1	CASSIVASSYNEQFF	TGTGCCAGTAGTATAGTGGCTAGCTCCTACAATGAGCAGTTCTTC
-	15	TRBV7-8	-	TRBJ2-2	CASSKTGAVTGELFF	TGTGCCAGCAGCAAAACAGGAGCCGTCACCGGGGAGCTGTTTTTT
-	11	TRBV14	-	TRBJ2-7	CASSINYEQYF	TGTGCCAGCAGCATAAACTACGAGCAGTACTTC
-	15	TRBV11-2	TRBD2	TRBJ2-7	CASSLETSGAYEQYF	TGTGCCAGCAGCTTAGAGACTAGCGGGGCCTACGAGCAGTACTTC
-	13	TRBV12-3/TRBV12-4	-	TRBJ2-2	CASNLNAPGELFF	TGTGCCAGCAACTTGAATGCCCCCGGGGAGCTGTTTTTT
-	17	TRBV4-1	-	TRBJ2-3	CASSQVNPTAGTDTQYF	TGCGCCAGCAGCCAAGTCAACCCGACTGCTGGCACAGATACGCAGTATTTT
few	11	TRBV10-3	-	TRBJ2-1	CAISESAEQFF	TGTGCCATCAGTGAATCCGCGGAGCAGTTCTTC
-	17	TRBV15	-	TRBJ1-6	CATSRVSVGLLGSPLHF	TGTGCCACCAGCAGAGTTTCGGTGGGCCTTTTAGGATCACCCCTCCACTTT
-	14	TRBV2	-	TRBJ2-6	CASSVGAGANVLTF	TGTGCCAGCAGCGTGGGAGCTGGGGCCAACGTCCTGACTTTC
-	12	TRBV11-2	TRBD2	TRBJ2-1	CASSLGERGQFF	TGTGCCAGCAGCTTAGGCGAGCGGGGCCAGTTCTTC
-	17	TRBV7-6	-	TRBJ2-6	CASSSGSTPSGANVLTF	TGTGCCAGCAGCTCCGGGTCGACCCCCTCTGGGGCCAACGTCCTGACTTTC
-	14	TRBV6-6	TRBD2	TRBJ2-1	CASGTSGWGNEQFF	TGTGCCAGCGGGACTAGCGGATGGGGCAATGAGCAGTTCTTC
-	16	TRBV13	-	TRBJ2-2	CASSPVPGIGPGELFF	TGTGCCAGCAGCCCCGTGCCGGGGATAGGACCCGGGGAGCTGTTTTTT